This T cell receptor (beta chain) is from a study of metastatic and nonmetastatic thyroid tumors (dated by TCRdb to 2020 to 2022). Context from the whole study: Repertoires were compared across peripheral blood and tumor or nodule tissue samples from malignant and benign thyroid patients. Summary of the overall study and its limitations: TCR beta diversity was reported as significantly higher in malignant tumors than in benign nodules, in both blood and tumor samples.

This clone was seen a handful of times. What this receptor recognizes is not known. A read error is possible here, since a much larger clone lies one base away. Before undergoing thyroid surgery, none of the patients had been given any kind of treatment. Using T-cell receptor beta sequencing, the researchers looked back retrospectively at clinical samples from patients, gathered between the early 2010s and the late 2010s. The protocol used for the library was PCR. Sequencing relied on an Illumina HiSeq 4000. High-throughput sequencing was used to profile the CDR3 region of the TCR beta-chain in every patient. The authors' analysis ran thus. Drawing on CDR3 differences between clinicopathological groups, the researchers built a classifier meant to tell apart patients with distant-metastatic papillary thyroid cancer. Repertoire diversity was assessed with the Shannon index, and tumor-blood repertoire similarity with the Morisita-Horn index. TCRdb took the public reads, trimmed them with fastp at Q25, ran MiXCR for clone calling and kept in-frame beta chains. These V and J calls originate from TCRdb's pipeline instead of the authors' own analysis. For this sample there are tens of thousands of clones; more than 20% appear just once. Roughly 3.8% of the sample belongs to the ten largest clones.

V and J lose 9 bases and 5 bases, and a span of 13 bases separates them. The CDR3 runs 13 amino acids, cysteine and phenylalanine included. The CDR3 DNA has 39 bases and is translated from base 1. Via the germline V gene (reference sequence), CDR1 is LNHNV and CDR2 YYDKDF. Sequencing used blood. The V gene is TRBV15 and the J gene is TRBJ2-2; TRBD2 is a possible D gene, resting on 6 matching bases. The clonotype comes from a male donor with papillary thyroid cancer or a benign thyroid nodule (not recorded which). Some clones in this sample may be carry-over from other donors' samples. The CDR3 loop reads CATMRGWTGELFF. The nucleotide sequence is TGTGCCACTATGCGGGGATGGACCGGGGAGCTGTTTTTT.